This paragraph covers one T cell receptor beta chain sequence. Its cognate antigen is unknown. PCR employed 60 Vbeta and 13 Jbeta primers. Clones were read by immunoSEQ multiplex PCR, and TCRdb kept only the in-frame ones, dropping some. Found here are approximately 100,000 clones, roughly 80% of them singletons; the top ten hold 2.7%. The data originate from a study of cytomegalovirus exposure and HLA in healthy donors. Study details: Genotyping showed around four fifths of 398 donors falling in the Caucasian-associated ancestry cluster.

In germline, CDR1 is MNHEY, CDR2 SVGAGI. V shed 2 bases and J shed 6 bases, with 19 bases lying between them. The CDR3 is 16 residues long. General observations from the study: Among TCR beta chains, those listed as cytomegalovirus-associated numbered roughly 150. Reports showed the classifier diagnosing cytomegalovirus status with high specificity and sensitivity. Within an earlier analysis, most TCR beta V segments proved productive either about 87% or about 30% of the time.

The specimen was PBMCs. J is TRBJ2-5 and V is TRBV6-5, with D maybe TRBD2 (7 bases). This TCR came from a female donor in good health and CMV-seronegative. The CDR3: CASSYGGGGPRQTQYF. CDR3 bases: TGTGCCAGCAGTTACGGAGGGGGGGGGCCCCGTCAGACCCAGTACTTC.